This entry describes one T cell receptor beta chain. The sample is drawn from a study of blood T cell repertoires in COVID-19. Study as a whole: COVID-19 samples collected from the United States, Italy and Spain covered acute and convalescent phases.

The germline V gene encodes CDR1 MNHEY and CDR2 SVGAGI. There are 13 residues in the CDR3. V dropped 8 bases and J dropped 2; count of bases not matched to a gene: 4. In the original processing: The assay estimated nucleated cells by amplifying reference gene primers. This table comes from immunoSEQ multiplex PCR, and its TCRdb copy is limited to in-frame clones, with some not included. From that table come the V and J calls and clone size; the DNA was used to work out D and trimming. The sample holds 80,000 to 100,000 clones; around nine tenths are singletons and the top ten take under 20%. The specimen sequenced was peripheral blood. This receptor was taken from a woman aged 80 or over with acute or convalescent COVID-19. The gene calls are TRBV6-5 and TRBJ2-3; 7 bases match TRBD1. CDR3 DNA: TGTGCCAGCTCCGGGACAGACACAGATACGCAGTATTTT. This codes for CASSGTDTDTQYF.